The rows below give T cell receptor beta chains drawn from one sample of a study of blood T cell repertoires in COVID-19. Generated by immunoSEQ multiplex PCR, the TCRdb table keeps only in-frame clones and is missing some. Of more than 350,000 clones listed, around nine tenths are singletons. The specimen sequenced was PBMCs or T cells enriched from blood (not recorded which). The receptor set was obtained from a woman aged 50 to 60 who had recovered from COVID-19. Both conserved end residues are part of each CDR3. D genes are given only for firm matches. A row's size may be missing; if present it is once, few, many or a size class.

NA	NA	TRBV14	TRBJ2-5	TGTGCCAGCTCGCTCGGAGGGCCTCGAGGGGAGACCCAGTACTTC	CASSLGGPRGETQYF
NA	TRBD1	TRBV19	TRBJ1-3	TGTGCCAGTAGTATGGGGACAGGGCCTGGAAACACCATATATTTT	CASSMGTGPGNTIYF
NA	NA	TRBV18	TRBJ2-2	TGTGCCAGCTCACCACAGGGGTACACCGGGGAGCTGTTTTTT	CASSPQGYTGELFF
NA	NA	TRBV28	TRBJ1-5	TGTGCCAGCAGTCGGGGGGCTGATCAGCCCCAGCATTTT	CASSRGADQPQHF
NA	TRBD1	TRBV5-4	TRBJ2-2	TGTGCCAGCAGCGAGGGACAGATGAACACCGGGGAGCTGTTTTTT	CASSEGQMNTGELFF
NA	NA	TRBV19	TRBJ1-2	TGTGCCAGTAATCATATCGGTTATGTTGGCTACACCTTC	CASNHIGYVGYTF
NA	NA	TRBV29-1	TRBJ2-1	TGCAGCGTCCAACAGGGCAGGATGGTCAATGAGCAGTTCTTC	CSVQQGRMVNEQFF
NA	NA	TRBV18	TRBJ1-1	TGTGCCAGCTCCCGCAACTCGGGGGGTCACACTGAAGCTTTCTTT	CASSRNSGGHTEAFF
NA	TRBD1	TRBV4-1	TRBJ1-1	TGCGCCAGCAGCCCACTTCCGGGACAGGGAATGAACACTGAAGCTTTCTTT	CASSPLPGQGMNTEAFF
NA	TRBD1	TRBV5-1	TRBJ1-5	TGCGCCAGCAGCCCAGGGACAGCCTTCAATCAGCCCCAGCATTTT	CASSPGTAFNQPQHF
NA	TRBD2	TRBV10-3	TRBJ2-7	TGTGCCATCAGTGAGTCAAGACTAGCGGGGATTTCCTACGAGCAGTACTTC	CAISESRLAGISYEQYF
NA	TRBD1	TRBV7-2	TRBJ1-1	TGTGCCAGCAGTCCCCGGACAGGAATGAACACTGAAGCTTTCTTT	CASSPRTGMNTEAFF
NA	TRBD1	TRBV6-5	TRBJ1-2	TGTGCCAGCAGTTATGACTCGACAGGGGTTGACTATGGCTACACCTTC	CASSYDSTGVDYGYTF
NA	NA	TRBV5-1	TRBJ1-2	TGCGCCAGCAGGACACTCAACTATGGCTACACCTTC	CASRTLNYGYTF
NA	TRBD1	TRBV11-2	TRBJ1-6	TGTGCCAGCAGCTTAGAGACAGGGACGACCTATAATTCACCCCTCCACTTT	CASSLETGTTYNSPLHF
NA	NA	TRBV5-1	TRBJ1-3	TGCGCCAGCAGCTTGGGGTCGGACAGCCGAACTAAGATAACTGGAAACACCATATATTTT	CASSLGSDSRTKITGNTIYF
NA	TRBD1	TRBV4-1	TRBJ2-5	TGCGCCAGCAGCCAGGATGGGACAGCGGCCCAAGAGACCCAGTACTTC	CASSQDGTAAQETQYF
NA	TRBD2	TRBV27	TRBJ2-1	TGTGCCAGCAGGACGCGGGGGTCTAGCTCCTACAATGAGCAGTTCTTC	CASRTRGSSSYNEQFF
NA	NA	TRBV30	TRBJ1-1	TGTGCCTGGAGTGCTCAATTATTTAGCACTGAAGCTTTCTTT	CAWSAQLFSTEAFF
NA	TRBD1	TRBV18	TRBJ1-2	TGTGCCAGCTCAGTGGGACAGCTTAGCTATGGCTACACCTTC	CASSVGQLSYGYTF
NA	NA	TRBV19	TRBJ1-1	TGTGCCAGTAGGGATATCGGGGGGCCCACTGAAGCTTTCTTT	CASRDIGGPTEAFF
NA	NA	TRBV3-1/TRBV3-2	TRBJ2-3	TGTGCCAGCAGCCTTTCCGGGACTAGCACAGATACGCAGTATTTT	CASSLSGTSTDTQYF
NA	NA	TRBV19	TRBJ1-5	TGTGCCAGTAGTATAACGTCGTCCGGGGAATTTGGTCAGCCCCAGCATTTT	CASSITSSGEFGQPQHF
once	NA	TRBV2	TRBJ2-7	TGTGCCAGCAAACTAGAACAAAGCGGATACTACGAGCAGTACTTC	CASKLEQSGYYEQYF
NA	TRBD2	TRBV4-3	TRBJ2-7	TGCGCCAGCAGCCAAGGTCGTAGCGGGCGGTCCTACGAGCAGTACTTC	CASSQGRSGRSYEQYF
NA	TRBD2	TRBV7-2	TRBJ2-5	TGTGCCAGCAGCTTAGTCGGGGGGGTGGAGACCCAGTACTTC	CASSLVGGVETQYF